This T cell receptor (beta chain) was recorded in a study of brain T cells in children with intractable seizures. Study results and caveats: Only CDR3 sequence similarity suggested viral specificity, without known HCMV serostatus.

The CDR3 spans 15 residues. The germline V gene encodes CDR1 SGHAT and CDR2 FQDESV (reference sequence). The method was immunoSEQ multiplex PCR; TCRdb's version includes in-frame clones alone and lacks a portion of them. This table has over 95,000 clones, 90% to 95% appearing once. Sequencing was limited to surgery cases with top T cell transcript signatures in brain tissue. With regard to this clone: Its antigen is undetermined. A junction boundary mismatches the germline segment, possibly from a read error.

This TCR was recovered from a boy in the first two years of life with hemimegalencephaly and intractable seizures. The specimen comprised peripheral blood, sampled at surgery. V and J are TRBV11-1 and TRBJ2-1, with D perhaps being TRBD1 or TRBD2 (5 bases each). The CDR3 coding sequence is TGTGCCAGCAGCTTTTCCCGGGACCCCTATAATGAGCAGTTCTTC. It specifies CASSFSRDPYNEQFF. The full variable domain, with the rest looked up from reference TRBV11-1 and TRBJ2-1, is EAEVAQSPRYKITEKSQAVAFWCDPISGHATLYWYRQILGQGPELLVQFQDESVVDDSQLPKDRFSAERLKGVDSTLKIQPAELGDSAMYLCASSFSRDPYNEQFFGPGTRLTVL.